These 4 T cell receptor beta chains were all obtained from the same sample, sequenced in a study of shared clonotypes between healthy human individuals. Generated by immunoSEQ multiplex PCR, the TCRdb table keeps only in-frame clones and is missing some. The data hold 2 million to 2.5 million clones, with approximately 93% observed a single time. Source material: naive CD4+ T cells from PBMCs. The subset here: CD45RA+ positively selected. The receptors here all came from a young man in good health. Some clones in this sample may be carry-over from other donors' samples.

The chain has TRBV5-5 and TRBJ1-2; TRBD1 matches 8 bases. The CDR3 covers 14 residues. The germline CDR1 and CDR2 sequences are SGHKS and YYEKEE (reference sequence). Trimming cost V 6 bases and J 3 bases; bases outside gene matches: 7. The CDR3 reads CASTAGQAYYGYTF. CDR3 bases: TGTGCCAGCACTGCGGGACAGGCGTACTATGGCTACACCTTC.

The rearrangement uses TRBV18 and TRBJ1-3; D might be TRBD1 (6 bases). The ends were cut back, 3 bases at V and 0 bases at J, with 18 bases in the middle. CDR1 and CDR2 (germline): KGHSH, LQKENI. This CDR3 is built from 18 residues. The DNA for the CDR3 is TGTGCCAGCTCACCCACTCCGACAGGTCTAAGCTCTGGAAACACCATATATTTT. It encodes CASSPTPTGLSSGNTIYF.

This sequence joins TRBV7-2 and TRBJ2-6; maybe TRBD1 (5 bases). Trimming removed 2 bases at V and 0 bases at J, with 8 bases between. The CDR3 is made up of 16 amino acids. The germline gives CDR1 SGHTA, CDR2 FQGNSA. The CDR3 reads CASSLRTSSGANVLTF. The DNA of the CDR3 is TGTGCCAGCAGCTTAAGGACAAGCTCTGGGGCCAACGTCCTGACTTTC.

Regarding this clone: The same CDR3 also results from other DNA sequences found in this sample. CDR3 nucleotides: TGTGCCAGCTCTCCCGTGGGGGACACTGAAGCTTTCTTT. Translating gives CASSPVGDTEAFF. The genes are TRBV18 and TRBJ1-1; possible D gene TRBD1, 5 bases. Trimming cost V 6 bases and J 3 bases, with 11 bases left between them. Germline V lookup: CDR1 KGHSH, CDR2 LQKENI. The CDR3 is made up of 13 amino acids.